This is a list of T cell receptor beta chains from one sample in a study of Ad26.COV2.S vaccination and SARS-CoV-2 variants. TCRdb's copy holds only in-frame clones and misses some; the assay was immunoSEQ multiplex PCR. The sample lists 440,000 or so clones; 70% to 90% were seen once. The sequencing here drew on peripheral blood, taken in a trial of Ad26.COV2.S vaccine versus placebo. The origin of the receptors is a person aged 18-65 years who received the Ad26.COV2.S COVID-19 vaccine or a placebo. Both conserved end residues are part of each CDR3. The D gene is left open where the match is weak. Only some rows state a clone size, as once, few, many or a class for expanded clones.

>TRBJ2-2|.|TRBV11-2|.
TGTGCCAGCAGCCCACAGACCGGGGAGCTGTTTTTT
CASSPQTGELFF
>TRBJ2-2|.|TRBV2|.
TGTGCCAGCAGATGGACAGCCGACACCGGGGAGCTGTTTTTT
CASRWTADTGELFF
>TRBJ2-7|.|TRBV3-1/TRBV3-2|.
TGTGCCAGCAGCCAAAGGACGGAGCAGTACTTC
CASSQRTEQYF
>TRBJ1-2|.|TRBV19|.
TGTGCCAGTAGTGTCCGGGACAACTATGGCTACACCTTC
CASSVRDNYGYTF
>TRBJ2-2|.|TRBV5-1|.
TGCGCCAGCAGACACCCAAACACCGGGGCAACGGGAGATAGCGGGGAGCTGTTTTTT
CASRHPNTGATGDSGELFF
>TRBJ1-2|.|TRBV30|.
TGTGCCTGGAGAGGGGAGAGTCGGGGCTACACCTTC
CAWRGESRGYTF
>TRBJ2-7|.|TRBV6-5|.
TGTGCCAGCAGTTCCCCCAGGGTCGGCGAGCAGTACTTC
CASSSPRVGEQYF
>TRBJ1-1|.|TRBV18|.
TGTGCCAGCTCACCTTGGGACGGCGGGAACACTGAAGCTTTCTTT
CASSPWDGGNTEAFF
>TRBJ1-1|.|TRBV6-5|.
TGTGCCAGCGGGGCTCTTATGAACACTGAAGCTTTCTTT
CASGALMNTEAFF
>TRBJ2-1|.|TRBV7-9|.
TGTGCCAGCAGCTTATCGGGGACCTACAATGAGCAGTTCTTC
CASSLSGTYNEQFF
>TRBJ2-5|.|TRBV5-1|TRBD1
TGCGCCAGCAGCAGCCGAACCGGGACAGGTGAAGAGACCCAGTACTTC
CASSSRTGTGEETQYF
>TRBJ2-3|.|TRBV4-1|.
TGCGCCAGCAGCCAAGTAATGGGCCGGGGTAGCACAGATACGCAGTATTTT
CASSQVMGRGSTDTQYF
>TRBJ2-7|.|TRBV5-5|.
TGTGCCAGCAGCTCCCGTCTAGGAACCTACGAGCAGTACTTC
CASSSRLGTYEQYF
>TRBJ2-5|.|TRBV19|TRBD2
TGTGCCAGTACTTCTAGCGGACAAGAGACCCAGTACTTC
CASTSSGQETQYF
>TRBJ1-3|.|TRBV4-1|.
TGCGCCAGCAGCCAAGTCCCCGGGCCCTACTCTGGAAACACCATATATTTT
CASSQVPGPYSGNTIYF
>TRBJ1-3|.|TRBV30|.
TGTGCCTGTCAGACGGGAAACTCTGGAAACACCATATATTTT
CACQTGNSGNTIYF
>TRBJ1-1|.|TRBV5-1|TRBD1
TGCGCCAGCAGCTTGCTCGACAGGGGGGGCGAAGCTTTCTTT
CASSLLDRGGEAFF
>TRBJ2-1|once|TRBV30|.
TGTGCCTGGGGTGGGGTAGCCGGTGAGCAGTTCTTC
CAWGGVAGEQFF
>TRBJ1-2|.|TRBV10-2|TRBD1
TGCGCCAGCAGTGTGGACAGGGCAGGCTACACCTTC
CASSVDRAGYTF
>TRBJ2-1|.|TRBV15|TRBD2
TGTGCCACCAGCCCGTTAACTAGCGGGAGGCACAATGAGCAGTTCTTC
CATSPLTSGRHNEQFF
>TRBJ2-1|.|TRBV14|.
TGTGCCAGCAGCCGAAACTGGGGGAGAGCCTACAATGAGCAGTTCTTC
CASSRNWGRAYNEQFF
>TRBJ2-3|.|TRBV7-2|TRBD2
TGTGCCAACACCCTAGCGGGAGGGCCCACAGATACGCAGTATTTT
CANTLAGGPTDTQYF
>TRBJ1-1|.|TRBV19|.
TGTGCCAGTAGTGAACGGGTTAACACTGAAGCTTTCTTT
CASSERVNTEAFF
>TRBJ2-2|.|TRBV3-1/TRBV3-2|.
TGTGCCAGCAGCCAAGCTGGGGGGCACGGGGAGCTGTTTTTT
CASSQAGGHGELFF
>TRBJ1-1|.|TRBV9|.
TGTGCCAGCAGCCCTCTGGAGGGGACTGAAGCTTTCTTT
CASSPLEGTEAFF